This T cell receptor (beta chain) came from a study of blood T cell repertoires in COVID-19. Turning to the study itself: From T cells, B-cell-depleted T cells, or PBMCs came the material, which was cDNA or gDNA.

V gave up 5 bases and J gave up 3 bases; unmatched junction bases: 3. Germline CDR1 LNHDA, CDR2 SQIVND (reference sequence). The CDR3 loop spans 13 amino acids. The protocol was immunoSEQ multiplex PCR, while the TCRdb copy is restricted to in-frame clones and leaves out a portion. The table shows 150,000 to 200,000 clones, with around 83% occurring only once. Material: peripheral blood. V usage is TRBV19 and J usage is TRBJ1-2; 7 bases align to TRBD1. This clonotype originated in a woman aged 65 to 85 with COVID-19, enrolled during active disease. CDR3 in DNA: TGTGCCAGTAGTCCCAGGGGGGACTATGGCTACACCTTC. Translating gives CASSPRGDYGYTF.